These 30 T cell receptor beta chains were sequenced from one sample in a study of cytotoxic CD8 clonotypes in ibrutinib-treated CLL. Method: immunoSEQ multiplex PCR; TCRdb's copy keeps in-frame clones and lacks some. The sample shows 20,000 to 25,000 clones, approximately 68% of them seen only once. The sequences come from PBMCs, collected after 24 months of ibrutinib treatment. All receptors come from a human donor with chronic lymphocytic leukemia.

This clone was observed a few times. The chain couples TRBV5-6 to TRBJ1-5; 9 nucleotides match TRBD1. The J segment lost 3 bases and the V segment lost 6 bases, leaving 10 bases of the junction unmatched. Germline values: CDR1 SGHDT, CDR2 YYEEEE. The length of the CDR3 is 16 residues. The CDR3 reads CASTFTGGADNQPQHF. The CDR3 DNA reads as TGTGCCAGCACGTTTACAGGGGGCGCCGACAATCAGCCCCAGCATTTT.

The chain combines TRBV7-9 with TRBJ2-3, with D tentatively TRBD1 (6 bases). CDR3 length equals 14 residues. V was shortened by 5 bases and J by 5 bases, with 14 bases between the two germline ends. Germline CDR1 and CDR2: SEHNR and FQNEAQ (reference sequence). CDR3 amino acids: CASSPRGGEDTQYF. The CDR3 DNA is TGTGCCAGCAGCCCCAGGGGCGGTGAAGATACGCAGTATTTT.

J is TRBJ2-6 and V is TRBV7-9; no clear D gene. Per the germline V gene, CDR1 is SEHNR and CDR2 is FQNEAQ (reference sequence). The V end lost 4 bases, the J end lost 2 bases, and 6 bases lay between the germline ends. The CDR3 contains 14 residues. In DNA, the CDR3 is TGTGCCAGCAGCTCCAACGCTGGGGCCAACGTCCTGACTTTC. This translates into CASSSNAGANVLTF.

The chain is built from TRBV11-2 and TRBJ2-1, with no clear D. In germline, CDR1 is SGHAT, CDR2 FQNNGV. V gave up 1 base and J gave up 5 bases, with 9 bases separating them. This CDR3 spans 14 amino acids. The CDR3 sequence: CASSLAWQNNEQFF. The CDR3 bases are TGTGCCAGCAGCTTAGCTTGGCAGAACAATGAGCAGTTCTTC. Based on the CDR3 plus reference TRBV11-2 and TRBJ2-1, the full variable domain is EAGVAQSPRYKIIEKRQSVAFWCNPISGHATLYWYQQILGQGPKLLIQFQNNGVVDDSQLPKDRFSAERLKGVDSTLKIQPAKLEDSAVYLCASSLAWQNNEQFFGPGTRLTVL.

The sample holds a few counts of this clone. The chain has TRBV5-5 and TRBJ2-7; a possible D gene is TRBD2 (6 bases). The CDR3 totals 14 residues. Trimming removed 0 bases at V and 3 bases at J, with 10 bases between. The germline V gene has CDR1 SGHKS and CDR2 YYEKEE (reference sequence). The CDR3 loop is CASSLGRVGYEQYF. The CDR3 nucleotides read TGTGCCAGCAGCTTGGGGAGGGTGGGCTACGAGCAGTACTTC.

The rearrangement joins TRBV15 to TRBJ1-2; 10 bases map to TRBD1. The CDR3 spans 15 residues. Trimming took 4 bases from V and 6 from J; bases not matched to a gene: 8. Germline CDR1 and CDR2: LNHNV and YYDKDF (reference sequence). The chain's CDR3 is CATSKPGQGVNGYTF. CDR3 in DNA: TGTGCCACCAGCAAACCCGGACAGGGGGTCAATGGCTACACCTTC.

The J gene is TRBJ1-2, the V gene TRBV11-3; 8 bases map to TRBD1. This CDR3 is built from 15 residues. Per the germline V gene, CDR1 is SGHNT and CDR2 is YENEEA. The V gene end was trimmed by 3 bases and the J gene end by 3 bases; junction bases not matched to a gene: 6. In DNA, the CDR3 is TGTGCCAGCAGCTTGGATCGGGACAGGTACTATGGCTACACCTTC. This codes for CASSLDRDRYYGYTF.

Turning to this clone: This same CDR3 is encoded by further DNA sequences in the sample. This chain connects TRBV9 to TRBJ1-1; D call uncertain. The CDR3 runs to 15 residues. V was pared by 0 bases and J by 0 bases, with 9 bases between. The germline V gene has CDR1 SGDLS and CDR2 YYNGEE. The DNA for the CDR3 is TGTGCCAGCAGCGTAGCTGGCAGAATGAACACTGAAGCTTTCTTT. As protein: CASSVAGRMNTEAFF.

The V gene is TRBV5-4, the J gene TRBJ1-6; D is uncertain. Trimming shortened V by 1 base and J by 7 bases, and 18 bases separated the two germline ends. The CDR3 covers 17 residues. Germline V gene lookup returns CDR1 SGHNT and CDR2 YYREEE (reference sequence). CDR3: CASSLSGGSGGNSPLHF. The DNA for the CDR3 is TGTGCCAGCAGCTTGTCGGGTGGGTCGGGAGGAAATTCACCCCTCCACTTT.

The rearrangement joins TRBV5-8 to TRBJ2-3; D might be TRBD2 (5 bases). CDR1 is SGHTS, CDR2 YDEGEE, per germline. This CDR3 is built from 15 residues. Trimming left V 1 base short and J 4 bases short, with 13 bases between. CDR3 nucleotides: TGTGCCAGCAGCTTGCCCGGGCTGGGAGCAGATACGCAGTATTTT. It codes for CASSLPGLGADTQYF.

V is TRBV11-2 and J is TRBJ2-5, with D perhaps TRBD2 (6 bases). Germline CDR1 SGHAT, CDR2 FQNNGV. Trimming removed 3 bases at V and 3 bases at J, with 8 bases between. The CDR3 consists of 13 residues. CDR3 DNA: TGTGCCAGCAGCTTCGGAGGGGAAGAGACCCAGTACTTC. Translation gives CASSFGGEETQYF.

This chain connects TRBV4-1 to TRBJ2-3; 7 bases agree with TRBD1. CDR1 and CDR2 (germline): MGHRA, YSYEKL. The CDR3 covers 16 residues. J lost 4 bases, V lost 0 bases, and 7 bases had no gene match. The CDR3 is CASSQDDRVIADTQYF. The CDR3 region has the DNA TGCGCCAGCAGCCAAGACGACAGGGTAATCGCAGATACGCAGTATTTT.

V gene TRBV4-1 combines with J gene TRBJ1-1; D possibly corresponds to TRBD1 (5 bases). Germline CDR1 reads MGHRA; CDR2 reads YSYEKL. This CDR3 is built from 14 residues. V dropped 4 bases and J dropped 2 bases, with 11 bases sitting between them. Here the CDR3 reads CASSPRRDNTEAFF. The CDR3 region has the DNA TGCGCCAGCAGCCCGCGCAGGGACAACACTGAAGCTTTCTTT.

In this sample, this clone turned up a few times. The rearrangement links TRBV7-8 to TRBJ1-5; D gene unclear. The germline V gene has CDR1 SGHVS and CDR2 FQNEAQ. The V end lost 0 bases, the J end lost 4 bases, and 7 bases lay between the germline ends. The CDR3 contains 14 residues. As DNA, the CDR3 is TGTGCCAGCAGCTTAGCCAGCCAAAATCAGCCCCAGCATTTT. Its protein product is CASSLASQNQPQHF.

The chain is built from TRBV19 and TRBJ1-2, with TRBD1 identical over 7 bases. After removal of 6 bases from V and 5 bases from J, the junction contained 3 bases not matched to a gene. CDR1 and CDR2 from the germline V gene are LNHDA and SQIVND (reference sequence). The CDR3 is 12 residues long. CDR3 sequence (DNA): TGTGCCAGTAGGGGACAGTCATATGGCTACACCTTC. This gives the protein CASRGQSYGYTF.

There are a few counts of this clone. V usage is TRBV19 and J usage is TRBJ1-2; 8 bases map to TRBD1. The junction had 3 bases not matched to a gene; V was cut back by 5 bases and J by 4 bases. Germline V gene data show CDR1 as LNHDA and CDR2 as SQIVND (reference sequence). The CDR3 has 13 amino acids. CDR3 coding DNA: TGTGCCAGTAGTCGACAGGGGCGCTATGGCTACACCTTC. Protein sequence: CASSRQGRYGYTF.

This clone was detected many times. This chain links TRBV11-2 with TRBJ2-3; 11 bases fit TRBD2. CDR3 length equals 14 residues. Germline-derived CDR1 and CDR2 are SGHAT and FQNNGV. V lost 8 bases, J lost 6 bases, and 7 bases stayed unmatched. CDR3: CASGSGGALDTQYF. The CDR3 bases are TGTGCCAGCGGTAGCGGGGGGGCTTTGGATACGCAGTATTTT.

The chain couples TRBV7-7 to TRBJ2-5, with 8 bases lining up with TRBD1. CDR3 length: 15 amino acids. V lost 1 base to trimming and J lost 1 base; unmatched junction nucleotides: 2. Germline V lookup: CDR1 SSHAT, CDR2 FNYEAQ (reference sequence). CDR3 nucleotides: TGTGCCAGCAGCTTAGGGACAGGGCCCCAAGAGACCCAGTACTTC. It encodes CASSLGTGPQETQYF.

The V call is TRBV4-2, the J call TRBJ1-1, with a tentative D call TRBD1 (6 bases). Per the germline V gene, CDR1 is LGHNA and CDR2 is YNFKEQ. V gave up 0 bases and J gave up 0 bases, with 11 bases separating them. There are 16 residues in the CDR3. The CDR3 nucleotides read TGTGCCAGCAGCCAAGAGGGGGACATCATGAACACTGAAGCTTTCTTT. Protein product: CASSQEGDIMNTEAFF.

This clone was observed a few times. The V call is TRBV19, the J call TRBJ2-7; 7 bases are a match to TRBD1. The CDR3 consists of 15 residues. The germline gives CDR1 LNHDA, CDR2 SQIVND (reference sequence). The V gene end was trimmed by 1 base and the J gene end by 5 bases; junction bases not matched to a gene: 8. In DNA form, the CDR3 reads TGTGCCAGTAGTATAGGACAGACAGGGATCAACGAGCAGTACTTC. It codes for CASSIGQTGINEQYF.

The chain recombines TRBV21-1 with TRBJ1-2; the table's D call of TRBD1 was not tested on the DNA. TRBV21-1 is termed a pseudogene. The CDR3 totals 13 residues. The DNA of the CDR3 is TGTGCCAGCAGCAAAGTACCAGGGTGGAGCTACACCTTC. This codes for CASSKVPGWSYTF.

V usage is TRBV10-2 and J usage is TRBJ1-1, with D perhaps matching TRBD1 (5 bases). The CDR3 loop spans 13 amino acids. The germline CDR1 and CDR2 sequences are WSHSY and SAAADI. V lost 7 bases, J lost 4 bases, and 13 bases lay in between. CDR3 amino acids: CASNPRVGTEAFF. In DNA, the CDR3 is TGCGCCAGCAACCCCAGGGTGGGCACTGAAGCTTTCTTT.

The chain carries TRBV27 and TRBJ1-2; D is ambiguous. The V gene's germline CDR1 is MNHEY and CDR2 SMNVEV (reference sequence). Trimming left V 0 bases short and J 3 bases short, with 11 bases between. This CDR3 is built from 15 residues. DNA for the CDR3: TGTGCCAGCAGTTTATCCTCCGCAAGGGACTATGGCTACACCTTC. This sequence encodes CASSLSSARDYGYTF.

There are a few counts of this clone. DNA of the CDR3: TGTGCCAGCAGTGAGGCCCCAGCGTTCCAAGAGACCCAGTACTTC. Its protein is CASSEAPAFQETQYF. The chain is built from TRBV2 and TRBJ2-5; D remains unclear. Germline CDR1 reads SNHLY; CDR2 reads FYNNEI. This CDR3 has 15 residues. Deletions cut 3 bases from V and 1 base from J, with 12 bases between.

V and J are TRBV27 and TRBJ1-4, with D possibly being TRBD1 (6 bases). V gave up 3 bases and J gave up 5 bases, with 10 bases separating them. Germline values: CDR1 MNHEY, CDR2 SMNVEV (reference sequence). The CDR3 covers 14 residues. In nucleotides, the CDR3 is TGTGCCAGCAGTTTTGGAGGGGGGAATGAAAAACTGTTTTTT. Protein: CASSFGGGNEKLFF.

The chain couples TRBV11-2 to TRBJ2-1, with 8 bases aligning to TRBD1. The trim removed 4 bases at V and 8 bases at J, leaving 10 bases unmatched. The CDR3 is made up of 15 amino acids. Germline V gene sequence: CDR1 SGHAT, CDR2 FQNNGV. CDR3 region: CASSYATGEFDEQFF. In DNA, the CDR3 is TGTGCCAGCAGCTACGCGACAGGGGAGTTCGATGAGCAGTTCTTC.

The rearrangement joins TRBV27 to TRBJ1-2; 10 positions match TRBD1. Germline CDR1 reads MNHEY; CDR2 reads SMNVEV (reference sequence). The CDR3 runs 14 residues. The ends lost 4 bases at V and 5 bases at J; junction bases unmatched: 4. This chain's CDR3 is CASSSDRGTYGYTF. CDR3 DNA sequence: TGTGCCAGCAGTTCGGACAGGGGGACGTATGGCTACACCTTC.

The chain uses TRBV25-1 and TRBJ2-6; no clear D. There are 14 residues in the CDR3. Trimming took 5 bases from V and 0 from J, leaving 5 bases between them. The germline gives CDR1 MGHDK, CDR2 SYGVNS. The CDR3 nucleotides are TGTGCCAGCAGTTGGGACTCTGGGGCCAACGTCCTGACTTTC. This codes for CASSWDSGANVLTF. Based on the CDR3 plus reference TRBV25-1 and TRBJ2-6, the full variable domain is EADIYQTPRYLVIGTGKKITLECSQTMGHDKMYWYQQDPGMELHLIHYSYGVNSTEKGDLSSESTVSRIRTEHFPLTLESARPSHTSQYLCASSWDSGANVLTFGAGSRLTVL.

The chain employs TRBV29-1 and TRBJ2-1, with TRBD1 matching over 10 bases. The trim removed 3 bases at V and 9 bases at J, leaving 8 bases unmatched. Germline values: CDR1 SQVTM, CDR2 ANQGSEA. The CDR3 consists of 14 residues. CDR3 amino acids: CSVEQGTGEGEQFF. In nucleotides, the CDR3 is TGCAGCGTTGAGCAAGGGACAGGGGAGGGTGAGCAGTTCTTC.

V gene TRBV7-9 combines with J gene TRBJ2-1, with D perhaps TRBD2 (5 bases). This CDR3 is 14 amino acids long. CDR1 and CDR2 from the germline V gene are SEHNR and FQNEAQ (reference sequence). V was trimmed by 7 bases and J by 0 bases, leaving 10 bases between them. The DNA for the CDR3 is TGTGCCAGCACCGGACTGGGCTCCTACAATGAGCAGTTCTTC. Translation: CASTGLGSYNEQFF.